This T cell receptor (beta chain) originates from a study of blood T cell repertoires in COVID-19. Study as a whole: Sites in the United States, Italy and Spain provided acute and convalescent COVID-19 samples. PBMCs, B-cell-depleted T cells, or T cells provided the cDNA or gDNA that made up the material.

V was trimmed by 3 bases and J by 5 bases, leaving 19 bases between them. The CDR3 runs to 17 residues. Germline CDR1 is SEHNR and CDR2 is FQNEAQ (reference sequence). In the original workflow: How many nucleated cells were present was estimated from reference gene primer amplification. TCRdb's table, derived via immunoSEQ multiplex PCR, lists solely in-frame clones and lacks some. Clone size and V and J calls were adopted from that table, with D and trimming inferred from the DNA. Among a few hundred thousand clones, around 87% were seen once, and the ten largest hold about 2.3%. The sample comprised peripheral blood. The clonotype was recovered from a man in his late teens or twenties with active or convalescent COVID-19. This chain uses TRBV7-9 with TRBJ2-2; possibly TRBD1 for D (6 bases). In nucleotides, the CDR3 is TGTGCCAGCAGCTTCGGCAGGGCCACCCAGGGGACCGGGGAGCTGTTTTTT. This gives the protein CASSFGRATQGTGELFF.